This TCR beta chain was recorded in a study of cytomegalovirus exposure and HLA in healthy donors. Study-level findings and limits: A later analysis revealed that TCR association rates differed between HLA loci, peaking at DRB1 and bottoming out at HLA-C. In most subjects, TCR beta sequences reportedly gave accurate predictions of HLA-A and HLA-B alleles. Confirmation was obtained in vitro that three CMV-associated chains are specific for CMV antigens.

A multiplex PCR was run with 60 Vbeta primers and 13 Jbeta primers. Only in-frame clones appear in the TCRdb table, and some are missing; sequencing was by immunoSEQ multiplex PCR. The data contain about 160,000 clones, approximately 77% of them seen just once; the ten biggest clones take up 2% to 2.5%. As for this clone: The antigen remains undetermined.

The CDR3 length is 14 residues. Trimming left V 4 bases short and J 2 bases short, with 10 bases between. CDR1 SGHRS and CDR2 YFSETQ come from the germline V gene. The study sampled nominally healthy donors, though unrecorded immune exposures were likely. The V gene is TRBV5-1, the J gene TRBJ1-3, with a weak D call TRBD1 (6 bases). The clonotype comes from a man aged 45-65 years in good health and CMV-seropositive. Sequenced material: PBMCs. The CDR3 nucleotides are TGCGCCAGCAGCCGCGAGGGGGCTGGAAACACCATATATTTT. Protein product: CASSREGAGNTIYF.